The 25 T cell receptor beta chains given below trace back to one sample, sequenced in a study of T cells in Graves' hyperthyroidism and ophthalmopathy. Researchers amplified the TCR beta CDR3 regions from RNA transcripts. Researchers ran a first-round RT-PCR on the TCR CDR3 using the HTBI primer set. TCRdb re-called the multiplex PCR reads through MiXCR, storing one row per CDR3 protein. The data show about 480,000 distinct CDR3 sequences, with roughly a quarter seen just once and about 11% held by the top ten. The specimen sequenced was blood. The origin of the receptors is a woman in her thirties with Graves' ophthalmopathy.

CDR3: CASSFGSERETQYF. The DNA of the CDR3 is TGTGCCAGCAGTTTTGGCTCGGAACGAGAGACCCAGTACTTC. The J gene is TRBJ2-5, the V gene TRBV12-3 or TRBV12-4; D gene uncertain. Trimming removed 3 bases from V and 4 bases from J, with 12 bases in between. CDR3 size: 14 residues.

The rearrangement joins TRBV3-1 to TRBJ2-7; D not resolved. This CDR3 is 12 amino acids long. Trimming took off 3 bases at V and 2 bases at J, with 5 bases between the two ends. Germline assignment: CDR1 LGHDT and CDR2 YNNKEL (reference sequence). CDR3 region: CASSQNAYEQYF. The CDR3 bases are TGTGCCAGCAGCCAGAATGCCTACGAGCAGTACTTC.

This clonotype has at least ten counts. This chain links TRBV28 with TRBJ2-7; 9 positions agree with TRBD1. J was trimmed by 0 bases and V by 6 bases; bases with no gene match: 6. The CDR3 sequence is 15 residues long. Germline V gene data show CDR1 as MDHEN and CDR2 as SYDVKM. The CDR3 DNA sequence: TGTGCCAGCAGAAGACAGGGGGGAGACTCCTACGAGCAGTACTTC. This translates into CASRRQGGDSYEQYF.

This clonotype was seen a handful of times. The chain joins TRBV5-1 to TRBJ1-1; possible D gene TRBD1, 6 bases. The V end was cut by 4 bases, the J end by 7 bases, with 8 bases between. Germline V gene sequence: CDR1 SGHRS, CDR2 YFSETQ. The CDR3 is 11 residues long. The CDR3 reads CASSQDSEAFF. In DNA, the CDR3 is TGCGCCAGCAGCCAGGACAGTGAAGCTTTCTTT.

This clonotype occurred once. The J gene is TRBJ1-2, the V gene TRBV15, with D tentatively TRBD1 (5 bases). Germline values: CDR1 LNHNV, CDR2 YYDKDF (reference sequence). V was shortened by 5 bases and J by 3 bases, with 13 bases between the two germline ends. The CDR3 is 14 residues long. This CDR3 is CATSRRQTDYGYTF. Written as DNA, the CDR3 is TGTGCCACCAGCCGTCGTCAGACAGACTATGGCTACACCTTC.

This clonotype was counted a few times. This chain joins TRBV12-3 or TRBV12-4 and TRBJ2-7; possible D gene TRBD2, 5 bases. V lost 8 bases and J 0 bases, leaving 11 bases between the germline ends. The CDR3 contains 13 residues. CDR3 amino acids: CASGPGSSYEQYF. The CDR3 nucleotides read TGTGCCAGCGGCCCGGGGTCCTCCTACGAGCAGTACTTC.

This chain joins TRBV2 and TRBJ1-5; D perhaps matches TRBD1 (5 bases). V lost 11 bases, J lost 6 bases, and 17 bases lay in between. The CDR3 is 13 amino acids. Germline V gene lookup returns CDR1 SNHLY and CDR2 FYNNEI. The CDR3: CAAGSGLGQPQHF. The CDR3 DNA follows: TGTGCCGCAGGGAGTGGGCTAGGTCAGCCCCAGCATTTT.

This clonotype came up many times. The rearrangement links TRBV6-1 to TRBJ2-7, with TRBD1 as a possible D gene (6 bases). The CDR3 runs 14 residues. Trimming stripped 5 bases from V and 6 bases from J, with 17 bases between. Germline V lookup: CDR1 MNHNS, CDR2 SASEGT. CDR3 sequence: CASSTTSTGPEQYF. The CDR3 nucleotides are TGTGCCAGCAGTACCACCTCTACAGGGCCCGAGCAGTACTTC.

The J gene is TRBJ1-2, the V gene TRBV4-1; a possible D gene is TRBD1 (5 bases). CDR1 is MGHRA, CDR2 YSYEKL, per germline. Trimming stripped 4 bases from V and 1 base from J, with 19 bases between. The CDR3 sequence is 17 residues long. The chain's CDR3 is CASSPTLLRALNYGYTF. The DNA of the CDR3 is TGCGCCAGCAGCCCCACGCTTCTCAGGGCGCTTAACTATGGCTACACCTTC.

The gene calls are TRBV6-1 and TRBJ1-5; D possibly corresponds to TRBD1 (5 bases). V was trimmed by 4 bases and J by 0 bases, leaving 10 bases between them. CDR3 length equals 15 residues. The V gene's germline CDR1 is MNHNS and CDR2 SASEGT. The CDR3 here is CASSGRDHSNQPQHF. CDR3 DNA sequence: TGTGCCAGCAGTGGCCGGGACCATAGCAATCAGCCCCAGCATTTT.

There are many counts of this clonotype. V gene TRBV28 combines with J gene TRBJ1-5; 7 positions match TRBD1. Germline assignment: CDR1 MDHEN and CDR2 SYDVKM. This CDR3 region has 15 residues. V was clipped by 6 bases and J by 4 bases; unmatched bases: 9. The CDR3 loop reads CASRILQGWNQPQHF. In nucleotides, the CDR3 is TGTGCCAGCAGAATTTTACAGGGGTGGAATCAGCCCCAGCATTTT.

The gene calls are TRBV2 and TRBJ2-3; 14 nucleotides align to TRBD2. Trimming cost V 6 bases and J 1 base; bases outside gene matches: 3. The germline gives CDR1 SNHLY, CDR2 FYNNEI. This CDR3 is built from 16 residues. The CDR3 loop reads CASSGGLAGGTDTQYF. As DNA, the CDR3 is TGTGCCAGCAGCGGGGGACTAGCGGGAGGCACAGATACGCAGTATTTT.

The chain employs TRBV5-1 and TRBJ1-1, with 7 bases that match TRBD1. The ends lost 0 bases at V and 7 bases at J; junction bases unmatched: 3. The CDR3 runs to 13 residues. From germline, CDR1 is SGHRS and CDR2 YFSETQ. The CDR3 sequence is CASSLETGREAFF. The CDR3, as DNA: TGCGCCAGCAGCTTGGAGACAGGGCGTGAAGCTTTCTTT.

Of note for this clonotype: Given a much more abundant clone one base away, this may be a read error. The chain couples TRBV7-3 to TRBJ2-3; no definite D call. The CDR3 is made up of 12 amino acids. The V end lost 2 bases, the J end lost 3 bases, and 3 bases lay between the germline ends. Germline-derived CDR1 and CDR2 are SGHTA and FQGTGA. The CDR3 loop reads CASSLHTDTQYF. The CDR3 bases are TGTGCCAGCAGCTTACATACAGATACGCAGTATTTT.

This clonotype was detected a few times. The V gene is TRBV20-1, the J gene TRBJ2-7; 9 bases map to TRBD2. CDR3 length equals 14 residues. After removal of 3 bases from V and 2 bases from J, the junction contained 5 bases not matched to a gene. The germline V gene encodes CDR1 DFQATT and CDR2 SNEGSKA (reference sequence). The CDR3: CSASSGSVAYEQYF. In DNA, the CDR3 is TGCAGTGCTAGTAGCGGGAGTGTCGCCTACGAGCAGTACTTC.

This clonotype was seen only a few times. The chain carries TRBV27 and TRBJ2-7, with D perhaps given as TRBD1 or TRBD2 (5 bases each). The V and J ends lost 2 bases and 3 bases respectively, with 14 bases between them. Germline CDR1 reads MNHEY; CDR2 reads SMNVEV (reference sequence). CDR3 length: 15 residues. The CDR3 loop is CASSLRVGDGYEQYF. The CDR3 nucleotides read TGTGCCAGCAGTTTAAGGGTTGGGGACGGCTACGAGCAGTACTTC.

This clonotype was recorded many times. The CDR3 DNA sequence: TGTGCCAGCAGTTATTACAGGGCCACTGAAGCTTTCTTT. Its translation is CASSYYRATEAFF. This chain connects TRBV6-5 to TRBJ1-1; D is possibly TRBD1 (6 bases). CDR1 is MNHEY and CDR2 is SVGAGI in the germline V gene. This CDR3 comprises 13 residues. The V and J ends lost 3 bases and 4 bases respectively, with 9 bases between them.

This chain joins TRBV20-1 and TRBJ2-2, with TRBD1 matching 7 bases. Trimming removed 6 bases from V and 5 bases from J; junction bases left unmatched: 3. CDR1 and CDR2 (germline): DFQATT, SNEGSKA (reference sequence). The CDR3 consists of 12 residues. In DNA form, the CDR3 reads TGCAGTGCAGTGACAGGGACCGGGGAGCTGTTTTTT. Amino acids: CSAVTGTGELFF.

This clonotype has at least ten counts. The chain couples TRBV2 to TRBJ2-5; TRBD2 agrees at 7 bases. CDR3 size: 12 residues. Germline V CDR1 and CDR2: SNHLY, FYNNEI. V shed 4 bases, J shed 4 bases, and the junction held 0 bases outside the gene matches. CDR3: CASSGEGETQYF. DNA for the CDR3: TGTGCCAGCAGTGGGGAGGGAGAGACCCAGTACTTC. Using reference TRBV2 and TRBJ2-5 for the parts outside the CDR3, the full variable domain is EPEVTQTPSHQVTQMGQEVILRCVPISNHLYFYWYRQILGQKVEFLVSFYNNEISEKSEIFDDQFSVERPDGSNFTLKIRSTKLEDSAMYFCASSGEGETQYFGPGTRLLVL.

This clonotype has a count of ten or more. The chain couples TRBV5-1 to TRBJ2-7; weak D call: TRBD1 (6 bases). The CDR3 sequence is 13 residues long. Germline CDR1 reads SGHRS; CDR2 reads YFSETQ. V was trimmed by 4 bases and J by 4 bases, leaving 12 bases between them. CDR3 region: CASSRNREYEQYF. The CDR3 DNA follows: TGCGCCAGCAGCCGCAACAGGGAATACGAGCAGTACTTC.

This clonotype occurred many times. The chain employs TRBV12-3 or TRBV12-4 and TRBJ2-2; D ambiguous. This CDR3 region has 15 residues. V was shortened by 6 bases and J by 0 bases, with 11 bases between the two germline ends. CDR3 in DNA: TGTGCCAGCAGCGAATTTGATGCGAACACCGGGGAGCTGTTTTTT. It yields the protein CASSEFDANTGELFF.

The CDR3: CASSFGQGASETQYF. In nucleotides, the CDR3 is TGTGCCAGCAGTTTTGGACAGGGGGCGAGTGAGACCCAGTACTTC. The rearrangement links TRBV28 to TRBJ2-5, with 11 nucleotides matching TRBD1. After removal of 3 bases from V and 5 bases from J, the junction contained 5 bases not matched to a gene. Germline V gene data show CDR1 as MDHEN and CDR2 as SYDVKM. The CDR3 covers 15 residues. The full variable domain, with the rest looked up from reference TRBV28 and TRBJ2-5, is DVKVTQSSRYLVKRTGEKVFLECVQDMDHENMFWYRQDPGLGLRLIYFSYDVKMKEKGDIPEGYSVSREKKERFSLILESASTNQTSMYLCASSFGQGASETQYFGPGTRLLVL.

In its sample, this clonotype was seen a few times. The V gene is TRBV28, the J gene TRBJ1-1; D remains ambiguous. The V gene's germline CDR1 is MDHEN and CDR2 SYDVKM. V lost 4 bases, J lost 0 bases, and 9 bases lay in between. This CDR3 is 14 amino acids long. The CDR3 sequence: CASSSGSLNTEAFF. In DNA, the CDR3 is TGTGCCAGCAGTTCCGGCAGTCTGAACACTGAAGCTTTCTTT. The variable domain in full, with the rest retrieved from reference TRBV28 and TRBJ1-1, is DVKVTQSSRYLVKRTGEKVFLECVQDMDHENMFWYRQDPGLGLRLIYFSYDVKMKEKGDIPEGYSVSREKKERFSLILESASTNQTSMYLCASSSGSLNTEAFFGQGTRLTVV.

This clonotype showed up many times. The chain links TRBV6-1 to TRBJ2-7; D could derive from TRBD1 or TRBD2 (6 bases each). Germline CDR1 reads MNHNS; CDR2 reads SASEGT. V shed 4 bases and J shed 7 bases, with 20 bases lying between them. This CDR3 contains 15 residues. CDR3 bases: TGTGCCAGCAGTGCCGGGACTCACAGGGCGGAGGAGCAGTACTTC. Protein sequence: CASSAGTHRAEEQYF.

There are many counts of this clonotype. The V gene is TRBV12-3 or TRBV12-4, the J gene TRBJ1-2; 7 nucleotides line up with TRBD1. The CDR3 totals 13 residues. J gave up 4 bases and V 6 bases, and 5 bases lay outside the gene matches. The CDR3 is CASSQTGTYGYTF. The CDR3 DNA reads as TGTGCCAGCAGCCAGACAGGGACCTATGGCTACACCTTC.